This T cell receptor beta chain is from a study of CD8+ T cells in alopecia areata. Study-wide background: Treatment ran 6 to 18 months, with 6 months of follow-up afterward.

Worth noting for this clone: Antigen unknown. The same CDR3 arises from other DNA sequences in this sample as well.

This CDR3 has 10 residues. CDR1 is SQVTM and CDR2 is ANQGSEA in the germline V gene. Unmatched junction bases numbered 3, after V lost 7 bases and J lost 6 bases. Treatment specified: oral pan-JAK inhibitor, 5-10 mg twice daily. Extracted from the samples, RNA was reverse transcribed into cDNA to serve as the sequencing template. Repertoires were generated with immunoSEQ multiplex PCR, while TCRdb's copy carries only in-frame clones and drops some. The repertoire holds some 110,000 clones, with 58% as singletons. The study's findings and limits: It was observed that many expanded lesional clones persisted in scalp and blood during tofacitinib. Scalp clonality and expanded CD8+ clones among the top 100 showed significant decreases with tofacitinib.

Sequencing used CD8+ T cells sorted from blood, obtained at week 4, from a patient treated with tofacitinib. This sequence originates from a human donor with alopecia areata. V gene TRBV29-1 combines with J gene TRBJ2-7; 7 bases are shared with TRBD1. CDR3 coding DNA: TGCAGCGGACGGGACAGCGAGCAGTACTTC. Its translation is CSGRDSEQYF.